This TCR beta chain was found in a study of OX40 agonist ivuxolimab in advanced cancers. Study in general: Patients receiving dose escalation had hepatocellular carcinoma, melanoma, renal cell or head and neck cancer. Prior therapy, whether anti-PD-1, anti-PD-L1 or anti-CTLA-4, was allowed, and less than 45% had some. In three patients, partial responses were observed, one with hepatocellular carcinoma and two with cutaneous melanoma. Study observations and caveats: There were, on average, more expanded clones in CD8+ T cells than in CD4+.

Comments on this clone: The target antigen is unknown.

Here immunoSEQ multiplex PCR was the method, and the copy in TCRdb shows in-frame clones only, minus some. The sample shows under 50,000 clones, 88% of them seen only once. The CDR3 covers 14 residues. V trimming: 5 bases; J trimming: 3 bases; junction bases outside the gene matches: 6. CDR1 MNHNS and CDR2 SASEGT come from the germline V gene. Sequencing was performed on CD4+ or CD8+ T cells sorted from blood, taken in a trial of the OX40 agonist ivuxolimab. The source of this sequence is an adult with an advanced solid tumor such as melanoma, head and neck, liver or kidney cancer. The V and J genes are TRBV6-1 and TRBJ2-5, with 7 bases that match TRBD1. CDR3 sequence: CASSPRTGEETQYF. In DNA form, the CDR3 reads TGTGCCAGCAGTCCTCGGACAGGAGAAGAGACCCAGTACTTC.